These 15 T cell receptor beta chains were sequenced from one sample in a study of CD8 T cells in ankylosing spondylitis. Broader study findings: Characteristic, it appeared, of ankylosing spondylitis blood was a TCR beta motif of eight highly homologous variants.

TCRdb processed the 5' RACE reads anew with MiXCR; each CDR3 protein has one entry. Among about 390,000 distinct CDR3 sequences listed, more than 20% were seen once. These receptors have no known antigen. The source material was blood, either unsorted or a sorted T cell fraction (not recorded which). The receptors stem from a male donor with ankylosing spondylitis.

This clonotype showed up just a few times. The chain employs TRBV5-1 and TRBJ1-2, with unresolved D. Deletions cut 3 bases from V and 8 bases from J, with 17 bases between. The germline gives CDR1 SGHRS, CDR2 YFSETQ. CDR3 length: 14 amino acids. The CDR3 region is CASSSRAEAGGYTF. CDR3 bases: TGCGCCAGCAGCTCTCGGGCCGAAGCAGGAGGCTACACCTTC. Full variable domain (outside the CDR3, taken from reference TRBV5-1 and TRBJ1-2): KAGVTQTPRYLIKTRGQQVTLSCSPISGHRSVSWYQQTPGQGLQFLFEYFSETQRNKGNFPGRFSGRQFSNSRSEMNVSTLELGDSALYLCASSSRAEAGGYTFGSGTRLTVV.

This chain's CDR3 is CASSSYRAAGGTGELFF. The CDR3 DNA reads TGTGCCAGCAGCAGCTACCGGGCAGCGGGAGGCACCGGGGAGCTGTTTTTT. The V call is TRBV7-2, the J call TRBJ2-2; TRBD2 agrees at 9 bases. Germline-derived CDR1 and CDR2 are SGHTA and FQGNSA. CDR3 length equals 17 residues. Unmatched junction bases numbered 11, after V lost 5 bases and J lost 4 bases.

The CDR3 spells CASSPQVASGANVLTF. CDR3 nucleotide sequence: TGCGCCAGCAGCCCACAAGTAGCCTCTGGGGCCAACGTCCTGACTTTC. V is TRBV4-3 and J is TRBJ2-6; D gene ambiguous. The CDR3 is made up of 16 amino acids. Germline CDR1 LGHNA, CDR2 YSLEER. Deletions cut 4 bases from V and 0 bases from J, with 10 bases between.

The chain combines TRBV7-8 with TRBJ2-1, with 11 bases identical to TRBD2. The J segment lost 6 bases and the V segment lost 1 base, leaving 8 bases of the junction unmatched. Germline CDR1 SGHVS, CDR2 FQNEAQ. The CDR3 is 17 residues long. CDR3 sequence reads: CASSLVRSGLAGNEQFF. CDR3 sequence (DNA): TGTGCCAGCAGCTTAGTTCGTTCCGGACTAGCGGGCAATGAGCAGTTCTTC.

This chain links TRBV12-3 or TRBV12-4 with TRBJ2-7; 8 bases agree with TRBD2. This CDR3 contains 15 residues. With 3 bases clipped from V and 2 bases from J, the junction kept 6 bases outside the gene matches. The CDR3 sequence is CASSFFSGTPYEQYF. CDR3 nucleotides: TGTGCCAGCAGTTTCTTTAGCGGGACCCCCTACGAGCAGTACTTC.

This clonotype was observed a few times. The chain uses TRBV25-1 and TRBJ2-7; perhaps TRBD1 as D (6 bases). V lost 3 bases and J lost 0, with 12 bases in between. The CDR3 totals 15 residues. Germline loops: CDR1 MGHDK, CDR2 SYGVNS. Written as DNA, the CDR3 is TGTGCCAGCAGTGATGGGGGCGTCACCTCCTACGAGCAGTACTTC. It is translated as CASSDGGVTSYEQYF.

V usage is TRBV21-1 and J usage is TRBJ2-7; TRBD2 was called by the table and not checked on the DNA. TRBV21-1 is flagged as a pseudogene. The CDR3 spans 13 residues. CDR3 region: CARSNGGVYEQYF. The DNA of the CDR3 is TGTGCCAGAAGCAACGGGGGGGTCTACGAGCAGTACTTC.

V gene TRBV3-1 combines with J gene TRBJ2-5, with 12 bases aligning to TRBD2. Germline trimming cut 4 bases from V and 5 bases from J; bases unmatched to any gene: 8. CDR1 and CDR2 (germline): LGHDT, YNNKEL (reference sequence). The CDR3 has 16 amino acids. The CDR3 protein is CASSRGLAGLFETQYF. CDR3 sequence (DNA): TGTGCCAGCAGCCGCGGACTAGCGGGACTCTTCGAGACCCAGTACTTC.

This clonotype turned up a few times. V is TRBV20-1 and J is TRBJ1-5; D gene unclear. In germline, CDR1 is DFQATT, CDR2 SNEGSKA (reference sequence). The CDR3 is 13 residues long. V dropped 3 bases and J dropped 2 bases, with 8 bases sitting between them. DNA for the CDR3: TGCAGTGCTAGTGAAGGAGGCAATCAGCCCCAGCATTTT. Protein sequence: CSASEGGNQPQHF.

The CDR3, as DNA: TGTGCCAGCAGCTTGAAGGGGTCTATTACCTCTAGCACAGATACGCAGTATTTT. Amino acids: CASSLKGSITSSTDTQYF. The V and J genes are TRBV5-6 and TRBJ2-3, with D possibly TRBD1 on 5 matching bases. V was shortened by 1 base and J by 0 bases, with 18 bases between the two germline ends. The CDR3 covers 18 residues. Germline V CDR1 and CDR2: SGHDT, YYEEEE.

This chain joins TRBV19 and TRBJ1-5, with 11 bases lining up with TRBD1. The CDR3 runs to 17 residues. Trimming cost V 3 bases and J 6 bases; bases outside gene matches: 10. Germline CDR1 is LNHDA and CDR2 is SQIVND (reference sequence). CDR3 sequence: CASSMSLDRGQGQPQHF. CDR3 bases: TGTGCCAGTAGTATGTCATTGGACAGGGGGCAGGGTCAGCCCCAGCATTTT.

This clonotype has more than one count but fewer than ten. J is TRBJ2-7 and V is TRBV14, with 8 nucleotides matching TRBD2. The germline CDR1 and CDR2 sequences are SGHDN and FVKESK. This CDR3 is built from 13 residues. The ends lost 4 bases at V and 8 bases at J; junction bases unmatched: 7. In nucleotides, the CDR3 is TGTGCCAGCAGCCCCGGGAGGGGGACTCAGCAGTACTTC. Residues: CASSPGRGTQQYF. Filled out from reference TRBV14 and TRBJ2-7, the complete variable domain reads EAGVTQFPSHSVIEKGQTVTLRCDPISGHDNLYWYRRVMGKEIKFLLHFVKESKQDESGMPNNRFLAERTGGTYSTLKVQPAELEDSGVYFCASSPGRGTQQYFGPGTRLTVT.

This sequence joins TRBV28 and TRBJ2-3; D might be TRBD2 (5 bases). Germline V gene sequence: CDR1 MDHEN, CDR2 SYDVKM. Trimming shortened V by 6 bases and J by 6 bases, and 10 bases separated the two germline ends. This CDR3 region has 12 residues. The CDR3 DNA reads TGTGCCAGCAGCTATAGCGTGGATACGCAGTATTTT. This codes for CASSYSVDTQYF.

This clonotype was found a few times. This rearrangement joins TRBV7-2 to TRBJ1-2; D is possibly TRBD1 (6 bases). Germline V lookup: CDR1 SGHTA, CDR2 FQGNSA. The V gene lost 1 base and the J gene lost 8 bases, with 23 bases spanning the gap. The CDR3 totals 17 residues. The CDR3 spells CASSLVISQGKAGGYTF. CDR3 DNA sequence: TGTGCCAGCAGCTTAGTTATTAGTCAGGGGAAAGCCGGGGGCTACACCTTC.

This clonotype has only a few counts. V gene TRBV20-1 combines with J gene TRBJ2-1; D gene uncertain. Germline V CDR1 and CDR2: DFQATT, SNEGSKA (reference sequence). The V end lost 3 bases, the J end lost 0 bases, and 15 bases lay between the germline ends. CDR3 length equals 16 residues. Written as DNA, the CDR3 is TGCAGTGCTAGTCAGCCAGCGAGGAGCTCCTACAATGAGCAGTTCTTC. It encodes CSASQPARSSYNEQFF.